This T cell receptor (beta chain) was identified during a study of CD8+ T cells in alopecia areata. Background on the study: Treated patients took oral tofacitinib at 5 to 10 mg twice daily. Findings of the study overall: Association of baseline CD8+ expansion with response is uncertain owing to one nonresponder.

The sample's treatment: oral pan-JAK inhibitor, 5-10 mg twice daily. Following extraction, RNA underwent reverse transcription to cDNA, which served as the sequencing template. Assay used: immunoSEQ multiplex PCR; TCRdb lists only in-frame clones, some missing. This sample has over 250,000 clones, with about 62% found just once. Germline CDR1 SGHRS, CDR2 YFSETQ. The V gene end was trimmed by 4 bases and the J gene end by 2 bases; junction bases not matched to a gene: 14. The CDR3 consists of 17 residues. A note on this clone: Its specificity is unknown.

Sequenced here: CD4+ T cells sorted from blood, sampled around week 54, from a patient treated with tofacitinib. The TCR comes from a human donor with alopecia areata. The gene calls are TRBV5-1 and TRBJ2-7; 8 bases are shared with TRBD1. The CDR3 nucleotides are TGCGCCAGCAGCCAGACATCAGGGACAGGCGGGGCCTACGAGCAGTACTTC. Residues: CASSQTSGTGGAYEQYF.